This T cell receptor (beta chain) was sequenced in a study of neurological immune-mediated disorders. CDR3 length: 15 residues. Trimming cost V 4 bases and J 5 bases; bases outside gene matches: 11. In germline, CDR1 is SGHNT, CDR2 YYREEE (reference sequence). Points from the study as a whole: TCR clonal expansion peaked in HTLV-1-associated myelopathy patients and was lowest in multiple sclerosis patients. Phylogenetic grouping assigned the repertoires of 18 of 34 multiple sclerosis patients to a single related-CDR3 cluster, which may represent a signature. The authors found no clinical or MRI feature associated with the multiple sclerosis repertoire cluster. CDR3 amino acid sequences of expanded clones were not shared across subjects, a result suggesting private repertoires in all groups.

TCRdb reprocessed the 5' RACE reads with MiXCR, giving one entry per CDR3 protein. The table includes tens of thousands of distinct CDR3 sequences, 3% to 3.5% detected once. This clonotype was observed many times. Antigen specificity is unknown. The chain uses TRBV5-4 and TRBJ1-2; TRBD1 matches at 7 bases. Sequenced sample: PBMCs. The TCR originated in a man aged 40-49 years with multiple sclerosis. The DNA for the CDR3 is TGTGCCAGCAGCGCCGAGGGGGCTGGGAAATATGGCTACACCTTC. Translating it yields CASSAEGAGKYGYTF. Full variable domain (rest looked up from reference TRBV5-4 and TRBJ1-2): ETGVTQSPTHLIKTRGQQVTLRCSSQSGHNTVSWYQQALGQGPQFIFQYYREEENGRGNFPPRFSGLQFPNYSSELNVNALELDDSALYLCASSAEGAGKYGYTFGSGTRLTVV.